Below are 19 T cell receptor beta chains sequenced from a single sample in a study of T cell responses to AZD1222 COVID-19 vaccine. Only in-frame clones appear in the TCRdb table, and some are missing; sequencing was by immunoSEQ multiplex PCR. The data contain 150,000 or so clones, 85% to 95% of them singletons. Sequenced here: peripheral blood, sampled on day 0 of AZD1222 vaccination. The receptors originated from an adult in good health.

This sequence joins TRBV28 and TRBJ2-1; D is uncertain. The CDR3 covers 12 residues. Deletions cut 8 bases from V and 7 bases from J, with 12 bases between. Germline assignment: CDR1 MDHEN and CDR2 SYDVKM. CDR3 coding DNA: TGTGCCAGCGGGGTGCTCGGGAATGAGCAGTTCTTC. Translating gives CASGVLGNEQFF.

V usage is TRBV6-5 and J usage is TRBJ1-5, with a possible D match to TRBD1 (5 bases). V shed 4 bases and J shed 3 bases, with 7 bases lying between them. Looked up from germline, CDR1 is MNHEY and CDR2 is SVGAGI. This CDR3 has 13 residues. The CDR3 here is CASSSGINQPQHF. The CDR3 DNA sequence: TGTGCCAGCAGTTCAGGGATCAATCAGCCCCAGCATTTT.

The rearrangement uses TRBV19 and TRBJ1-1, with 12 bases identical to TRBD1. The germline V gene has CDR1 LNHDA and CDR2 SQIVND (reference sequence). The V gene end was trimmed by 5 bases and the J gene end by 4 bases; junction bases not matched to a gene: 11. This CDR3 contains 17 residues. Here the CDR3 reads CASSARGTGGLGTEAFF. The CDR3 region has the DNA TGTGCCAGTAGTGCACGAGGGACAGGGGGCCTCGGCACTGAAGCTTTCTTT. Full variable domain (rest looked up from reference TRBV19 and TRBJ1-1): DGGITQSPKYLFRKEGQNVTLSCEQNLNHDAMYWYRQDPGQGLRLIYYSQIVNDFQKGDIAEGYSVSREKKESFPLTVTSAQKNPTAFYLCASSARGTGGLGTEAFFGQGTRLTVV.

J is TRBJ1-2 and V is TRBV19, with D perhaps TRBD1 (5 bases). Germline CDR1 and CDR2: LNHDA and SQIVND (reference sequence). The CDR3 is made up of 16 amino acids. V was cut by 4 bases and J by 4 bases, with 19 bases left in between. Here the CDR3 reads CASSSGRQTLGYGYTF. As DNA, the CDR3 is TGTGCCAGTAGTAGTGGGAGACAGACGCTCGGCTATGGCTACACCTTC. The entire variable domain, with the rest obtained from reference TRBV19 and TRBJ1-2, is as follows: DGGITQSPKYLFRKEGQNVTLSCEQNLNHDAMYWYRQDPGQGLRLIYYSQIVNDFQKGDIAEGYSVSREKKESFPLTVTSAQKNPTAFYLCASSSGRQTLGYGYTFGSGTRLTVV.

The J gene is TRBJ1-1, the V gene TRBV4-1, with 7 bases aligning to TRBD1. This CDR3 spans 16 amino acids. Germline-derived CDR1 and CDR2 are MGHRA and YSYEKL. Trimming at V came to 2 bases and at J to 1 base, leaving 7 bases not matched to a gene. CDR3 DNA sequence: TGCGCCAGCAGCCAACAGGCGGGACAGAGGAACACTGAAGCTTTCTTT. Its translation is CASSQQAGQRNTEAFF.

The chain links TRBV7-9 to TRBJ1-4; D is uncertain. Germline V gene sequence: CDR1 SEHNR, CDR2 FQNEAQ (reference sequence). The CDR3 has 16 residues. V was cut by 1 base and J by 0 bases, with 9 bases left in between. The CDR3 sequence is CASSLGISTTNEKLFF. CDR3 nucleotides: TGTGCCAGCAGCTTAGGCATCAGTACAACTAATGAAAAACTGTTTTTT.

This clone was seen only once. The chain has TRBV19 and TRBJ1-6; D remains ambiguous. This CDR3 is 15 amino acids long. V dropped 4 bases and J dropped 8 bases, with 15 bases sitting between them. Per the germline V gene, CDR1 is LNHDA and CDR2 is SQIVND (reference sequence). The CDR3 sequence is CASSTNRASDSPLHF. The CDR3 region has the DNA TGTGCCAGTAGTACCAACAGAGCCTCGGATTCACCCCTCCACTTT.

About this clone: Other DNA sequences in this sample translate to the same CDR3. The V gene is TRBV30, the J gene TRBJ1-4; no clear D. This CDR3 region has 13 residues. Trimming left V 2 bases short and J 5 bases short, with 9 bases between. The germline V gene encodes CDR1 GTSNPN and CDR2 SVGIG (reference sequence). This CDR3 is CAWSRQINEKLFF. Written as DNA, the CDR3 is TGTGCCTGGAGTAGGCAGATAAATGAAAAACTGTTTTTT.

This chain connects TRBV5-4 to TRBJ1-1; TRBD1 matches at 7 bases. Trimming took 4 bases from V and 2 from J; bases not matched to a gene: 8. There are 15 residues in the CDR3. The germline gives CDR1 SGHNT, CDR2 YYREEE (reference sequence). CDR3 in amino acids: CASSLPTGTNTEAFF. Here the CDR3 DNA reads TGTGCCAGCAGCCTTCCGACAGGGACCAACACTGAAGCTTTCTTT.

The J gene is TRBJ1-1, the V gene TRBV12-3 or TRBV12-4; D remains ambiguous. CDR3 length: 13 residues. The V and J ends lost 1 base and 11 bases respectively, with 14 bases between them. Here the CDR3 DNA reads TGTGCCAGCAGTTTAGACCTCATTAAAATGGCTTTCTTT. Protein product: CASSLDLIKMAFF.

The chain employs TRBV19 and TRBJ1-2; possible D gene TRBD1, 5 bases. The CDR3 contains 15 residues. The V and J ends lost 7 bases and 5 bases respectively, with 20 bases between them. Germline V gene lookup returns CDR1 LNHDA and CDR2 SQIVND (reference sequence). This CDR3 is CASNYRGGIGYGYTF. CDR3 in DNA: TGTGCCAGTAACTACCGTGGGGGGATAGGGTATGGCTACACCTTC.

This chain uses TRBV2 with TRBJ1-2; tentative D call: TRBD1 (6 bases). The germline V gene has CDR1 SNHLY and CDR2 FYNNEI. The CDR3 is made up of 13 amino acids. CDR3 bases: TGTGGGTACAGGGAGATGCTAGTCTATGGCTACACCTTC. Amino acids: CGYREMLVYGYTF.

The V and J genes are TRBV5-1 and TRBJ2-2, with 11 bases matching TRBD2. After removal of 2 bases from V and 1 base from J, the junction contained 1 base not matched to a gene. Per the germline V gene, CDR1 is SGHRS and CDR2 is YFSETQ. There are 16 residues in the CDR3. As DNA, the CDR3 is TGCGCCAGCAGCTTCCTAGCGGGGGGGAACACCGGGGAGCTGTTTTTT. This gives the protein CASSFLAGGNTGELFF.

The chain links TRBV4-3 to TRBJ2-1; D possibly matches TRBD1 or TRBD2 (5 bases each). Germline loops: CDR1 LGHNA, CDR2 YSLEER. The CDR3 sequence is 16 residues long. V lost 4 bases and J lost 0, with 13 bases in between. The CDR3 sequence is CASSRGFRSSYNEQFF. The CDR3 DNA follows: TGCGCCAGCAGCCGGGGGTTCCGGAGCTCCTACAATGAGCAGTTCTTC.

This rearrangement joins TRBV24-1 to TRBJ2-6, with D tentatively TRBD1 (5 bases). V was shortened by 5 bases and J by 0 bases, with 7 bases between the two germline ends. CDR3 size: 15 residues. The germline gives CDR1 KGHDR, CDR2 SFDVKD. The CDR3 spells CATSGQSSGANVLTF. As DNA, the CDR3 is TGTGCCACCAGTGGACAGAGCTCTGGGGCCAACGTCCTGACTTTC.

V gene TRBV7-3 combines with J gene TRBJ2-3, with TRBD2 identical over 9 bases. The V and J ends lost 3 bases and 6 bases, in that order; junction bases with no gene match: 7. Germline CDR1 and CDR2: SGHTA and FQGTGA. The CDR3 is made up of 15 amino acids. The CDR3 loop reads CASSFGGGATDTQYF. In DNA form, the CDR3 reads TGTGCCAGCAGCTTCGGCGGGGGGGCCACGGATACGCAGTATTTT.

J is TRBJ2-1 and V is TRBV6-5; 7 positions agree with TRBD2. Per the germline V gene, CDR1 is MNHEY and CDR2 is SVGAGI. With 6 bases clipped from V and 3 bases from J, the junction kept 5 bases outside the gene matches. The length of the CDR3 is 14 residues. The CDR3 region has the DNA TGTGCCAGCAGCCCCGGCGGGGGCTACAATGAGCAGTTCTTC. This encodes CASSPGGGYNEQFF.

V gene TRBV14 combines with J gene TRBJ1-6, with no clear D. Trimming removed 1 base from V and 1 base from J, with 8 bases in between. CDR1 and CDR2 from the germline V gene are SGHDN and FVKESK. The CDR3 has 16 residues. CDR3 in DNA: TGTGCCAGCAGCCAAGTGCGGGGATCCTATAATTCACCCCTCCACTTT. It specifies CASSQVRGSYNSPLHF.

The chain recombines TRBV5-1 with TRBJ2-4; TRBD1 matches at 8 bases. Germline CDR1 SGHRS, CDR2 YFSETQ. V dropped 0 bases and J dropped 3; count of bases not matched to a gene: 5. This CDR3 has 16 residues. The CDR3 region is CASSLATDRGKNIQYF. As DNA, the CDR3 is TGCGCCAGCAGCTTGGCAACCGACAGGGGCAAAAACATTCAGTACTTC.